The 31 T cell receptor beta chains given below trace back to one sample, sequenced in a study of neurological immune-mediated disorders. TCRdb passed the 5' RACE reads through MiXCR, listing each CDR3 protein once. The sample records 60,000 to 85,000 distinct CDR3 sequences, around 4.8% being singletons. The sample taken for sequencing was PBMCs. The receptors here all came from a woman in her 70s with multiple sclerosis.

The table lists this clonotype with many counts. CDR3 in DNA: TGCGCCAGCAGCCCCTTGACAGGGGGCATCTACAATGAGCAGTTCTTC. Protein product: CASSPLTGGIYNEQFF. The chain links TRBV5-1 to TRBJ2-1, with 10 positions matching TRBD1. Germline trimming cut 4 bases from V and 3 bases from J; bases unmatched to any gene: 7. Germline V gives CDR1 SGHRS, CDR2 YFSETQ. The length of the CDR3 is 16 residues.

This clonotype has a count of ten or more. This chain connects TRBV6-5 to TRBJ1-2; the match to TRBD1 covers 10 bases. In germline, CDR1 is MNHEY, CDR2 SVGAGI. There are 13 residues in the CDR3. The V and J ends lost 6 bases and 2 bases, in that order; junction bases with no gene match: 0. The CDR3 here is CASRDRGNYGYTF. In DNA form, the CDR3 reads TGTGCCAGCAGGGACAGGGGGAACTATGGCTACACCTTC.

This clonotype was counted ten times or more. The chain links TRBV10-2 to TRBJ2-1; 13 bases line up with TRBD2. Trimming at V came to 1 base and at J to 8 bases, leaving 2 bases not matched to a gene. Germline CDR1 reads WSHSY; CDR2 reads SAAADI. CDR3 length: 15 amino acids. The CDR3 DNA follows: TGCGCCAGCAGTGAGTGGACTAGCGGGAGAGATGAGCAGTTCTTC. Translation: CASSEWTSGRDEQFF.

This clonotype was seen more than once but under ten times. V is TRBV7-6 and J is TRBJ2-1, with 9 bases matching TRBD2. Germline loops: CDR1 SGHVS, CDR2 FNYEAQ. Trimming at V came to 1 base and at J to 4 bases, leaving 5 bases not matched to a gene. This CDR3 has 16 amino acids. The CDR3 DNA reads as TGTGCCAGCAGCTTAGTAGCGGGAGACGGGTACAATGAGCAGTTCTTC. Translated, it gives CASSLVAGDGYNEQFF.

This clonotype was found many times. The chain uses TRBV7-2 and TRBJ2-3; D is ambiguous. This CDR3 has 13 residues. Germline CDR1 is SGHTA and CDR2 is FQGNSA. With 5 bases removed from V and 0 bases from J, the gap between germline ends came to 6 bases. CDR3 loop: CASSNPSTDTQYF. DNA of the CDR3: TGTGCCAGCAGCAACCCTAGCACAGATACGCAGTATTTT.

This clonotype was counted at least ten times. This chain joins TRBV5-1 and TRBJ1-2; 7 bases line up with TRBD1. After removal of 4 bases from V and 4 bases from J, the junction contained 10 bases not matched to a gene. The CDR3 totals 15 residues. Germline CDR1 and CDR2: SGHRS and YFSETQ. CDR3 nucleotides: TGCGCCAGCAGCCTGATTGCGACAGGGCCCTATGGCTACACCTTC. This gives the protein CASSLIATGPYGYTF.

This clonotype came up many times. The chain links TRBV12-3 or TRBV12-4 to TRBJ2-2; 8 positions match TRBD1. The CDR3 has 15 residues. The V segment lost 3 bases and the J segment 7 bases; nucleotides outside the gene matches: 7. The CDR3 region has the DNA TGTGCCAGCAGTTTTGGGCAGGGGGCTGGCGGGGAGCTGTTTTTT. Amino acid sequence: CASSFGQGAGGELFF.

The table lists this clonotype with many counts. The genes are TRBV18 and TRBJ1-5; D gene ambiguous. Germline CDR1 and CDR2: KGHSH and LQKENI. V lost 4 bases, J lost 5 bases, and 12 bases lay in between. The CDR3 runs 14 residues. The CDR3 protein is CASSRQYYDQPQHF. In DNA, the CDR3 is TGTGCCAGCTCACGTCAGTACTATGATCAGCCCCAGCATTTT.

Many counts were recorded for this clonotype. The rearrangement links TRBV5-1 to TRBJ2-3; D gene unclear. Germline-derived CDR1 and CDR2 are SGHRS and YFSETQ. The CDR3 is made up of 14 amino acids. Trimming removed 0 bases from V and 2 bases from J, with 7 bases in between. The CDR3 DNA is TGCGCCAGCAGCTTGGTATCCAACACAGATACGCAGTATTTT. This encodes CASSLVSNTDTQYF.

This clonotype has at least ten counts. The gene calls are TRBV3-1 and TRBJ1-2, with D possibly matching TRBD1 (6 bases). This CDR3 is 16 amino acids long. V was shortened by 4 bases and J by 3 bases, with 18 bases between the two germline ends. The germline gives CDR1 LGHDT, CDR2 YNNKEL (reference sequence). CDR3 region: CASSPYRTALDYGYTF. In DNA, the CDR3 is TGTGCCAGCAGCCCTTACCGGACAGCTCTAGACTATGGCTACACCTTC.

This clonotype occurred a few times. Written as DNA, the CDR3 is TGTGCCAGCAGCTCGCAGGCGGACACCACTGAAGCTTTCTTT. Residues: CASSSQADTTEAFF. The gene calls are TRBV7-9 and TRBJ1-1, with TRBD1 as a possible D gene (5 bases). Trimming took off 4 bases at V and 4 bases at J, with 13 bases between the two ends. The CDR3 covers 14 residues. Germline loops: CDR1 SEHNR, CDR2 FQNEAQ (reference sequence).

This clonotype has more than one count but fewer than ten. The V gene is TRBV5-1, the J gene TRBJ2-1; TRBD2 agrees at 9 bases. This CDR3 contains 17 residues. CDR1 is SGHRS and CDR2 is YFSETQ in the germline V gene. V lost 0 bases to trimming and J lost 6 bases; unmatched junction nucleotides: 10. The CDR3 loop reads CASSLGVAGVLGNEQFF. CDR3 coding DNA: TGCGCCAGCAGCTTGGGGGTAGCGGGAGTTCTAGGCAATGAGCAGTTCTTC. Looking up the rest from reference TRBV5-1 and TRBJ2-1 gives the full variable domain: KAGVTQTPRYLIKTRGQQVTLSCSPISGHRSVSWYQQTPGQGLQFLFEYFSETQRNKGNFPGRFSGRQFSNSRSEMNVSTLELGDSALYLCASSLGVAGVLGNEQFFGPGTRLTVL.

This clonotype showed up many times. The V call is TRBV18, the J call TRBJ2-7; D gene ambiguous. The CDR3 has 16 amino acids. Trimming pared 1 base from V and 5 bases from J, leaving 18 bases between. Looked up from germline, CDR1 is KGHSH and CDR2 is LQKENI. The CDR3 region is CASSPREFALFNEQYF. Written as DNA, the CDR3 is TGTGCCAGCTCACCACGGGAATTTGCGCTCTTTAACGAGCAGTACTTC.

This clonotype appeared many times. This rearrangement joins TRBV7-2 to TRBJ2-1; the match to TRBD2 covers 10 bases. Trimming removed 5 bases from V and 9 bases from J; junction bases left unmatched: 13. Germline V gives CDR1 SGHTA, CDR2 FQGNSA. The CDR3 runs 16 residues. CDR3 amino acids: CASSTQREGLTSEQFF. Here the CDR3 DNA reads TGTGCCAGCAGCACCCAGCGGGAGGGCCTAACCTCTGAGCAGTTCTTC.

This clonotype has ten or more counts. This chain joins TRBV12-3 or TRBV12-4 and TRBJ1-5, with D hard to call. The V end was cut by 6 bases, the J end by 2 bases, with 8 bases between. This CDR3 spans 13 amino acids. Here the CDR3 reads CASRLHGNQPQHF. The CDR3 DNA reads TGTGCCAGCAGATTACATGGCAATCAGCCCCAGCATTTT.

This clonotype turned up a few times. CDR3 region: CASSPPGTGDTQYF. The CDR3 bases are TGTGCCAGCTCACCACCCGGGACAGGAGATACGCAGTATTTT. The rearrangement uses TRBV18 and TRBJ2-3; TRBD1 matches 8 bases. There are 14 residues in the CDR3. The V gene's germline CDR1 is KGHSH and CDR2 LQKENI. The trim removed 0 bases at V and 5 bases at J, leaving 1 base unmatched.

This clonotype was recorded many times. The chain combines TRBV3-1 with TRBJ1-5; no definite D call. The germline V gene has CDR1 LGHDT and CDR2 YNNKEL (reference sequence). The CDR3 runs to 13 residues. V was shortened by 2 bases and J by 4 bases, with 6 bases between the two germline ends. The CDR3 here is CASSQNGNQPQHF. In nucleotides, the CDR3 is TGTGCCAGCAGCCAAAACGGGAATCAGCCCCAGCATTTT.

This clonotype has a count of ten or more. V is TRBV4-1 and J is TRBJ2-5; 8 nucleotides line up with TRBD1. In germline, CDR1 is MGHRA, CDR2 YSYEKL. V dropped 2 bases and J dropped 7; count of bases not matched to a gene: 9. This CDR3 spans 15 amino acids. The DNA of the CDR3 is TGCGCCAGCAGCCAAACGATGGACAGGGCAGGGACCCAGTACTTC. Translated, it gives CASSQTMDRAGTQYF.

This chain connects TRBV12-3 or TRBV12-4 to TRBJ2-1, with D possibly TRBD2 on 6 matching bases. The V and J ends lost 1 base and 10 bases respectively, with 17 bases between them. The CDR3 has 15 amino acids. The CDR3 nucleotides read TGTGCCAGCAGTTTAGTTGGGACTGCCCTTGTCGAGCAGTTCTTC. This translates into CASSLVGTALVEQFF.

This clonotype has ten or more counts. V and J are TRBV6-2 or TRBV6-3 and TRBJ2-1, with 7 bases fitting TRBD1. There are 14 residues in the CDR3. V gave up 7 bases and J gave up 10 bases; unmatched junction bases: 13. Germline values: CDR1 MNHEY, CDR2 SVGEGT. The CDR3, as DNA: TGTGCCAGCACCAGACAGGGCCTTAAATGGGAGCAGTTCTTC. Protein product: CASTRQGLKWEQFF.

This clonotype was recorded many times. The CDR3 region is CSARGDIGETQYF. The CDR3 bases are TGCAGTGCTAGAGGAGATATAGGAGAAACGCAGTATTTT. The chain links TRBV20-1 to TRBJ2-3; D uncertain. CDR3 length: 13 residues. Germline lookup yields CDR1 DFQATT and CDR2 SNEGSKA (reference sequence). Trimming shortened V by 1 base and J by 9 bases, and 14 bases separated the two germline ends.

This clonotype turned up a few times. V gene TRBV29-1 combines with J gene TRBJ2-6; D uncertain. Germline lookup yields CDR1 SQVTM and CDR2 ANQGSEA. This CDR3 contains 11 residues. Trimming pared 5 bases from V and 1 base from J, leaving 0 bases between. CDR3 sequence reads: CSVSGANVLTF. CDR3 in DNA: TGCAGCGTTTCTGGGGCCAACGTCCTGACTTTC. Supplemented by reference TRBV29-1 and TRBJ2-6, the full variable domain reads SAVISQKPSRDICQRGTSLTIQCQVDSQVTMMFWYRQQPGQSLTLIATANQGSEATYESGFVIDKFPISRPNLTFSTLTVSNMSPEDSSIYLCSVSGANVLTFGAGSRLTVL.

This clonotype was seen many times. The V and J genes are TRBV5-1 and TRBJ2-1; the D is unclear. This CDR3 has 13 amino acids. Trimming shortened V by 0 bases and J by 7 bases, and 8 bases separated the two germline ends. The germline V gene has CDR1 SGHRS and CDR2 YFSETQ. CDR3 DNA sequence: TGCGCCAGCAGCTTGGAGTTGTCAAATGAGCAGTTCTTC. It translates to CASSLELSNEQFF.

The rearrangement uses TRBV20-1 and TRBJ2-1; TRBD2 is a possible D gene (7 bases). This CDR3 comprises 14 residues. CDR1 and CDR2 from the germline V gene are DFQATT and SNEGSKA (reference sequence). V was trimmed by 6 bases and J by 6 bases, leaving 18 bases between them. CDR3 in amino acids: CSAPGGHSINEQFF. CDR3 coding DNA: TGCAGTGCACCGGGGGGACACTCAATCAATGAGCAGTTCTTC.

This clonotype was seen many times. The gene calls are TRBV4-1 and TRBJ2-7; the D gene is possibly TRBD2 (7 bases). Germline lookup yields CDR1 MGHRA and CDR2 YSYEKL. Trimming left V 8 bases short and J 9 bases short, with 20 bases between. This CDR3 has 13 amino acids. CDR3 DNA sequence: TGCGCCAGCCGGGCAGGGGCGCGGGAGTCGCAGTACTTC. Translation gives CASRAGARESQYF.

This clonotype has ten or more counts. The V and J genes are TRBV6-1 and TRBJ2-7; TRBD1 matches at 10 bases. Germline lookup yields CDR1 MNHNS and CDR2 SASEGT. This CDR3 has 14 amino acids. The trim removed 6 bases at V and 5 bases at J, leaving 7 bases unmatched. Here the CDR3 reads CASSVGDRGNEQYF. The CDR3, as DNA: TGTGCCAGCAGCGTCGGGGACAGGGGAAACGAGCAGTACTTC.

This clonotype was recorded many times. The chain couples TRBV5-1 to TRBJ2-7, with D unclear. Germline V gives CDR1 SGHRS, CDR2 YFSETQ. The CDR3 contains 14 residues. V gave up 0 bases and J gave up 3 bases, with 10 bases separating them. The DNA of the CDR3 is TGCGCCAGCAGCTTGGACGGCAGGAGCTACGAGCAGTACTTC. Translated: CASSLDGRSYEQYF.

The chain has TRBV10-3 and TRBJ1-1; D is unresolved. The germline V and J ends were trimmed by 4 bases and 6 bases, with 6 bases remaining between them. The CDR3 sequence is 11 residues long. The V gene's germline CDR1 is ENHRY and CDR2 SYGVKD. The CDR3 DNA sequence: TGTGCCATCAGTGGGACGGCTGAAGCTTTCTTT. Encoded protein: CAISGTAEAFF.

This clonotype was observed many times. This rearrangement joins TRBV20-1 to TRBJ1-2; D unresolved. The CDR3 sequence is 12 residues long. Trimming removed 5 bases from V and 3 bases from J, with 10 bases in between. The germline gives CDR1 DFQATT, CDR2 SNEGSKA (reference sequence). The CDR3 sequence: CSASDTYYGYTF. CDR3 sequence (DNA): TGCAGTGCTTCTGACACGTACTATGGCTACACCTTC.

A few counts support this clonotype. The chain links TRBV29-1 to TRBJ2-1, with TRBD2 matching 7 bases. Germline V CDR1 and CDR2: SQVTM, ANQGSEA. V trimming: 7 bases; J trimming: 0 bases; junction bases outside the gene matches: 6. The CDR3 loop spans 14 amino acids. This chain's CDR3 is CSAAGIGSYNEQFF. The CDR3 DNA reads as TGCAGCGCAGCGGGGATTGGCTCCTACAATGAGCAGTTCTTC.

In this sample, this clonotype turned up many times. This chain connects TRBV5-1 to TRBJ1-5; no reliable D call. Trimming left V 5 bases short and J 1 base short, with 19 bases between. The germline gives CDR1 SGHRS, CDR2 YFSETQ. The CDR3 spans 17 residues. CDR3 bases: TGCGCCAGCAGGCGCGATCCGATTGGACGGAGCAATCAGCCCCAGCATTTT. Its protein product is CASRRDPIGRSNQPQHF.